The 5 T cell receptor beta chains below were found in one sample sequenced in a study of beta chain features in type 1 diabetes. Since all of the isolated RNA was reverse transcribed, expressed TCRB transcripts were what got sequenced. TCRdb's copy holds only in-frame clones and misses some; the assay was immunoSEQ multiplex PCR. The table lists more than 150,000 clones, roughly an eighth of them singletons. The specimen was central memory CD4+ T cells from blood. The source is a woman aged 18-29 years in good health.

This clone was seen only a few times. The chain employs TRBV29-1 and TRBJ2-7; 10 nucleotides match TRBD2. Germline values: CDR1 SQVTM, CDR2 ANQGSEA. The CDR3 extends over 13 amino acids. Germline trimming cut 7 bases from V and 5 bases from J; bases unmatched to any gene: 8. Here the CDR3 DNA reads TGCAGCGCCGGGACTAGCGTTATCCACGAGCAGTACTTC. As protein: CSAGTSVIHEQYF.

In its sample, this clone was seen a few times. The chain uses TRBV19 and TRBJ1-1, with TRBD1 matching 7 bases. Germline V gene data show CDR1 as LNHDA and CDR2 as SQIVND (reference sequence). The CDR3 totals 15 residues. Trimming took 4 bases from V and 1 from J; bases not matched to a gene: 6. The DNA for the CDR3 is TGTGCCAGTAGTACCCTTGACAGGGAGAACACTGAAGCTTTCTTT. Protein product: CASSTLDRENTEAFF. The entire variable domain, with the rest obtained from reference TRBV19 and TRBJ1-1, is as follows: DGGITQSPKYLFRKEGQNVTLSCEQNLNHDAMYWYRQDPGQGLRLIYYSQIVNDFQKGDIAEGYSVSREKKESFPLTVTSAQKNPTAFYLCASSTLDRENTEAFFGQGTRLTVV.

This clone appeared a few times. The V gene is TRBV6-5, the J gene TRBJ1-5; perhaps TRBD1 as D (5 bases). The CDR3 sequence is 13 residues long. V lost 6 bases to trimming and J lost 2 bases, with 8 bases between them. Looked up from germline, CDR1 is MNHEY and CDR2 is SVGAGI. CDR3 sequence (DNA): TGTGCCAGCAGAGGGGAGGGCAATCAGCCCCAGCATTTT. Its protein is CASRGEGNQPQHF.

The gene calls are TRBV2 and TRBJ1-2, with TRBD1 identical over 9 bases. The CDR3 has 13 residues. The junction had 5 bases not matched to a gene; V was cut back by 4 bases and J by 8 bases. In germline, CDR1 is SNHLY, CDR2 FYNNEI. This chain's CDR3 is CASSGDRVSGYTF. As DNA, the CDR3 is TGTGCCAGCAGTGGGGACAGGGTGTCCGGCTACACCTTC.

This clone has more than one count but fewer than ten. The chain couples TRBV7-2 to TRBJ2-5, with D possibly being TRBD1 (5 bases). The V gene lost 3 bases and the J gene lost 7 bases, with 18 bases spanning the gap. CDR1 and CDR2 from the germline V gene are SGHTA and FQGNSA. CDR3 length: 15 amino acids. The chain's CDR3 is CASSFSGFNKGTQYF. CDR3 nucleotides: TGTGCCAGCAGCTTTTCAGGGTTCAATAAGGGGACCCAGTACTTC.